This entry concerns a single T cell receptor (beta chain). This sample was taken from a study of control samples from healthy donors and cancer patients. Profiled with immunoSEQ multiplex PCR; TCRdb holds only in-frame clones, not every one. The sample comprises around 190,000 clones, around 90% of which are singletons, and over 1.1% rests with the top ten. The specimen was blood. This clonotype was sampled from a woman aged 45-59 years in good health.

The CDR3: CASSEAPPGRVGNQPQHF. DNA for the CDR3: TGTGCCAGCAGTGAAGCGCCCCCCGGCAGGGTAGGCAATCAGCCCCAGCATTTT. The chain recombines TRBV6-1 with TRBJ1-5; TRBD1 is a possible D gene (5 bases). V lost 0 bases and J lost 2, with 17 bases in between. Per the germline V gene, CDR1 is MNHNS and CDR2 is SASEGT. This CDR3 comprises 18 residues.